These T cell receptor beta chains were read from a single sample in a study of blood T cell repertoires in COVID-19. TCRdb keeps only in-frame clones here, not all; method: immunoSEQ multiplex PCR. The sample comprises about 330,000 clones, roughly 87% of which are singletons, and approximately 9.9% rests with the top ten. Sequenced: peripheral blood. The receptor set was obtained from a man aged 25-40 years with COVID-19, enrolled during active disease. Each CDR3 is given with its conserved first and last residue. The D gene is left open where the match is weak.

d_call,j_call,v_call,cdr3_nt,cdr3_aa
.,TRBJ2-1,TRBV10-1,TGCGCCAGCCCTAGGTCCTACAATGAGCAGTTCTTC,CASPRSYNEQFF
TRBD2,TRBJ2-3,TRBV9,TGTGCCAGCAGCGCCATAGCGGGGTCCACAGATACGCAGTATTTT,CASSAIAGSTDTQYF
TRBD1,TRBJ1-1,TRBV6-2/TRBV6-3,TGTGCCAGCAGCAGACGGACAGGGGAGAACACTGAAGCTTTCTTT,CASSRRTGENTEAFF
.,TRBJ2-7,TRBV7-9,TGTGCCAGCAGCTTAGCGCTAGGTACCGAGCAGTACTTC,CASSLALGTEQYF
.,TRBJ2-2,TRBV5-8,TGTGCCAGCAGCTTGGAGGCGGGAGGGGAGCTGTTTTTT,CASSLEAGGELFF
TRBD1,TRBJ2-1,TRBV4-1,TGCGCCAGCAGCCCACAGGGGGGTCTGGGGAATGAGCAGTTCTTC,CASSPQGGLGNEQFF
TRBD2,TRBJ2-3,TRBV18,TGTGCCAGCTCACCTAGGCCTAGCGGGAGGGCCGCGGTTACAGATACGCAGTATTTT,CASSPRPSGRAAVTDTQYF
.,TRBJ1-1,TRBV6-2/TRBV6-3,TGTGCCAGCAGTTATGCAGGATTATATCGTGAAGCTTTCTTT,CASSYAGLYREAFF
TRBD1,TRBJ1-1,TRBV6-2/TRBV6-3,TGTGCCAGCAGTGATCACCGGGACAGGGGGCCCACTGAAGCTTTCTTT,CASSDHRDRGPTEAFF
.,TRBJ2-3,TRBV5-1,TGCGCCAGCAGCTTGGCCGTGGGGGCGGGAGATACGCAGTATTTT,CASSLAVGAGDTQYF
TRBD2,TRBJ2-1,TRBV19,TGTGCCACCACTTTAAGCGGGAGGGCCGCTGAGCAGTTCTTC,CATTLSGRAAEQFF
.,TRBJ2-7,TRBV4-1,TGCGCCAGCAGCCACTCGACAGCCTACGAGCAGTACTTC,CASSHSTAYEQYF